This paragraph covers one T cell receptor (beta chain) sequence. Its antigen is unknown. The sample comes from a study of cytomegalovirus exposure and HLA in healthy donors. Broader study findings: TCR beta V segments were, for the most part, productive about 87% or about 30% of the time in an earlier analysis.

CDR1 and CDR2 (germline): SNHLY, FYNNEI. The V gene lost 2 bases and the J gene lost 3 bases, with 17 bases spanning the gap. CDR3 length equals 17 residues. PCR amplification relied on 60 Vbeta primers (plus 13 Jbeta primers). Here immunoSEQ multiplex PCR was the method, and the copy in TCRdb shows in-frame clones only, minus some. The table records about 120,000 clones, roughly 80% of them present only once. The donors (healthy individuals) were bone marrow donors. This TCR derives from a man in his sixties in good health and CMV-seropositive. The chain is built from TRBV2 and TRBJ2-1; no reliable D call. Sequenced: PBMCs. The CDR3 protein is CASSEKSGGGIYNEQFF. Here the CDR3 DNA reads TGTGCCAGCAGTGAAAAGTCTGGCGGCGGTATCTACAATGAGCAGTTCTTC.